These 24 T cell receptor beta chains were all obtained from the same sample, sequenced in a study of blood T cell repertoires in COVID-19 (dated by TCRdb to about 2020). Libraries came from the immunoSEQ multiplex PCR assay. The table was pulled from immuneACCESS by TCRdb, which kept in-frame rearrangements only. Such tables lose some clones; where checked, under half of the loss comes from unresolved V genes, and the rest has no known cause. This sample is represented by approximately 290,000 clones; over 75% of them were singletons. The ten biggest clones cover approximately 0.94% of the sample. The sequencing sample was made of peripheral blood. Receptor source: a human donor with COVID-19, enrolled during active disease. The donor label of this sample is uncertain.

The V and J genes are TRBV30 and TRBJ2-1, with 14 bases that match TRBD2. This CDR3 has 18 residues. Trimming took 1 base from V and 8 from J; bases not matched to a gene: 13. From germline, CDR1 is GTSNPN and CDR2 SVGIG (reference sequence). CDR3 protein: CAWSGTSGRWAFTDEQFF. The CDR3 coding sequence is TGTGCCTGGAGTGGGACTAGCGGGAGGTGGGCCTTTACGGATGAGCAGTTCTTC.

The rearrangement uses TRBV7-8 and TRBJ2-2; tentative D call: TRBD2 (6 bases). CDR3 length: 19 amino acids. Germline values: CDR1 SGHVS, CDR2 FQNEAQ. V lost 2 bases, J lost 0 bases, and 19 bases lay in between. The CDR3 DNA is TGTGCCAGCAGCTTAATCCCAAACCTCCGCGGGGCGAACACCGGGGAGCTGTTTTTT. This codes for CASSLIPNLRGANTGELFF. Supplemented by reference TRBV7-8 and TRBJ2-2, the full variable domain reads GAGVSQSPRYKVAKRGQDVALRCDPISGHVSLFWYQQALGQGPEFLTYFQNEAQLDKSGLPSDRFFAERPEGSVSTLKIQRTQQEDSAVYLCASSLIPNLRGANTGELFFGEGSRLTVL.

The chain uses TRBV27 and TRBJ2-3, with D unresolved. CDR3 size: 14 residues. The germline gives CDR1 MNHEY, CDR2 SMNVEV (reference sequence). Trimming took 6 bases from V and 1 from J, leaving 11 bases between them. The CDR3 here is CASSHIGGTDTQYF. Written as DNA, the CDR3 is TGTGCCAGCAGCCATATTGGAGGCACAGATACGCAGTATTTT.

V usage is TRBV28 and J usage is TRBJ2-7, with a possible D match to TRBD1 (5 bases). Trimming removed 4 bases at V and 3 bases at J, with 7 bases between. CDR3 length: 12 residues. Per germline, CDR1 MDHEN and CDR2 SYDVKM. The chain's CDR3 is CASSWGSYEQYF. The CDR3 DNA reads TGTGCCAGCAGTTGGGGCAGCTACGAGCAGTACTTC.

The rearrangement uses TRBV19 and TRBJ2-5, with a tentative D call TRBD1 (6 bases). The V gene's germline CDR1 is LNHDA and CDR2 SQIVND (reference sequence). V was shortened by 1 base and J by 1 base, with 10 bases between the two germline ends. The CDR3 is 15 amino acids. This chain's CDR3 is CASSIVQGPQETQYF. The CDR3 nucleotides read TGTGCCAGTAGTATAGTACAGGGCCCCCAAGAGACCCAGTACTTC.

V gene TRBV10-3 combines with J gene TRBJ1-6, with TRBD1 as a possible D gene (5 bases). V was pared by 9 bases and J by 6 bases, with 15 bases between. The germline gives CDR1 ENHRY, CDR2 SYGVKD. The length of the CDR3 is 14 residues. The CDR3 spells CAIRGDWGNSPLHF. The CDR3 DNA follows: TGTGCCATTCGGGGGGACTGGGGTAATTCACCCCTCCACTTT.

This chain uses TRBV2 with TRBJ1-3, with D perhaps matching TRBD1 (6 bases). CDR1 and CDR2 from the germline V gene are SNHLY and FYNNEI. The CDR3 contains 17 residues. Trimming took 6 bases from V and 4 from J, leaving 22 bases between them. CDR3 loop: CASRGGQGLDGGNTIYF. In nucleotides, the CDR3 is TGTGCCAGCAGGGGGGGGCAGGGCCTTGATGGAGGAAACACCATATATTTT.

DNA of the CDR3: TGTGCCAGCAGAGTAAGCGGGGATGAAAAACTGTTTTTT. Amino acids: CASRVSGDEKLFF. The chain links TRBV6-5 to TRBJ1-4; D remains ambiguous. The CDR3 extends over 13 amino acids. Germline loops: CDR1 MNHEY, CDR2 SVGAGI. V was trimmed by 6 bases and J by 6 bases, leaving 11 bases between them.

This chain links TRBV7-2 with TRBJ2-7; the match to TRBD2 covers 13 bases. Trimming cost V 4 bases and J 3 bases; bases outside gene matches: 6. Germline assignment: CDR1 SGHTA and CDR2 FQGNSA. The CDR3 consists of 16 residues. The CDR3 region is CASSSLTSGRLYEQYF. In nucleotides, the CDR3 is TGTGCCAGCAGCTCTTTGACTAGCGGGAGGCTCTACGAGCAGTACTTC.

This chain connects TRBV7-2 to TRBJ2-7; D might be TRBD2 (5 bases). The germline CDR1 and CDR2 sequences are SGHTA and FQGNSA. CDR3 length equals 15 residues. Trimming took 1 base from V and 4 from J, leaving 14 bases between them. This CDR3 reads CASSLVPSLRYEQYF. CDR3 DNA: TGTGCCAGCAGCTTAGTTCCTAGCTTGAGGTACGAGCAGTACTTC.

The rearrangement links TRBV6-5 to TRBJ1-1, with TRBD1 matching over 7 bases. The CDR3 contains 16 residues. Germline CDR1 and CDR2: MNHEY and SVGAGI. J lost 0 bases, V lost 0 bases, and 4 bases had no gene match. In DNA form, the CDR3 reads TGTGCCAGCAGTTACTCCGAACAGGGGTTGAACACTGAAGCTTTCTTT. Amino acid sequence: CASSYSEQGLNTEAFF.

The chain is built from TRBV3-1 (or the pseudogene TRBV3-2) and TRBJ2-3; the match to TRBD2 covers 15 bases. Germline CDR1 and CDR2: LGHDT and YNNKEL (reference sequence). The V and J ends lost 0 bases and 4 bases, in that order; junction bases with no gene match: 14. The CDR3 extends over 21 amino acids. CDR3 sequence: CASSQDIGTSGRFRGADTQYF. CDR3 sequence (DNA): TGTGCCAGCAGCCAAGATATAGGGACTAGCGGGAGGTTCCGAGGGGCAGATACGCAGTATTTT.

The chain has TRBV7-8 and TRBJ1-5; no clear D. The V gene's germline CDR1 is SGHVS and CDR2 FQNEAQ. V was cut by 4 bases and J by 1 base, with 11 bases left in between. The CDR3 sequence is 15 residues long. CDR3 nucleotides: TGTGCCAGCAGCTCTGGTGTTCGGAGCAATCAGCCCCAGCATTTT. Protein sequence: CASSSGVRSNQPQHF.

This chain links TRBV6-5 with TRBJ2-2; possibly TRBD2 for D (7 bases). CDR1 and CDR2 from the germline V gene are MNHEY and SVGAGI. Deletions cut 4 bases from V and 5 bases from J, with 11 bases between. The CDR3 spans 14 residues. The CDR3 DNA is TGTGCCAGCAGTTCACAGGGAGGGACCGGGGAGCTGTTTTTT. Translating it yields CASSSQGGTGELFF.

The table lists this clone with a few counts. In nucleotides, the CDR3 is TGCGCCAGCAGCCAAGGGCGTGGGCAGGGGGCGAGTGAAAAACTGTTTTTT. It is translated as CASSQGRGQGASEKLFF. The chain is built from TRBV4-1 and TRBJ1-4, with 8 bases that match TRBD1. CDR3 length: 17 residues. Germline V gene lookup returns CDR1 MGHRA and CDR2 YSYEKL. V dropped 1 base and J dropped 7; count of bases not matched to a gene: 11.

This clone was detected only a few times. The chain joins TRBV19 to TRBJ1-1, with D perhaps matching TRBD1 (6 bases). Germline lookup yields CDR1 LNHDA and CDR2 SQIVND (reference sequence). The CDR3 consists of 17 residues. V was shortened by 3 bases and J by 5 bases, with 22 bases between the two germline ends. Here the CDR3 reads CASSIRGASAGKTEAFF. The CDR3 DNA is TGTGCCAGTAGTATTCGGGGGGCATCGGCCGGGAAGACTGAAGCTTTCTTT.

This chain joins TRBV5-1 and TRBJ1-2; tentative D call: TRBD1 (5 bases). V was pared by 0 bases and J by 7 bases, with 16 bases between. CDR1 is SGHRS, CDR2 YFSETQ, per germline. The CDR3 has 15 amino acids. DNA for the CDR3: TGCGCCAGCAGCTTGGCCGGGGGAGACGGGGGTGGCTACACCTTC. Protein sequence: CASSLAGGDGGGYTF.

The CDR3: CASSLSFGLLDTQYF. CDR3 in DNA: TGTGCCAGCAGTTTATCTTTCGGACTCCTAGATACGCAGTATTTT. J is TRBJ2-3 and V is TRBV28; perhaps TRBD2 as D (5 bases). The CDR3 covers 15 residues. V was pared by 1 base and J by 5 bases, with 13 bases between. The germline CDR1 and CDR2 sequences are MDHEN and SYDVKM.

V is TRBV11-3 and J is TRBJ2-5; 7 nucleotides agree with TRBD2. The germline CDR1 and CDR2 sequences are SGHNT and YENEEA. Germline trimming cut 1 base from V and 7 bases from J; bases unmatched to any gene: 3. The CDR3 extends over 13 amino acids. CDR3 coding DNA: TGTGCCAGCAGCTTAGGGCTAGCGGTGACCCAGTACTTC. This codes for CASSLGLAVTQYF.

The table lists this clone with many counts. V usage is TRBV14 and J usage is TRBJ1-2, with D possibly being TRBD1 (5 bases). This CDR3 is 13 amino acids long. Looked up from germline, CDR1 is SGHDN and CDR2 is FVKESK. The V end was cut by 1 base, the J end by 4 bases, with 7 bases between. CDR3 DNA: TGTGCCAGCAGCCAAGTAGGGGCCTATGGCTACACCTTC. Translating it yields CASSQVGAYGYTF.

This clone was observed a handful of times. The chain joins TRBV5-1 to TRBJ2-7; TRBD1 agrees at 8 bases. CDR3 length: 14 amino acids. The J segment lost 5 bases and the V segment lost 3 bases, leaving 7 bases of the junction unmatched. CDR1 SGHRS and CDR2 YFSETQ come from the germline V gene. Written as DNA, the CDR3 is TGCGCCAGCAGCTCCCCGGACAGGGTCCACGAGCAGTACTTC. Translating it yields CASSSPDRVHEQYF. The variable domain in full, with the rest retrieved from reference TRBV5-1 and TRBJ2-7, is KAGVTQTPRYLIKTRGQQVTLSCSPISGHRSVSWYQQTPGQGLQFLFEYFSETQRNKGNFPGRFSGRQFSNSRSEMNVSTLELGDSALYLCASSSPDRVHEQYFGPGTRLTVT.

The rearrangement links TRBV5-4 to TRBJ1-1; 7 bases align to TRBD1. The J segment lost 6 bases and the V segment lost 2 bases, leaving 7 bases of the junction unmatched. The germline V gene has CDR1 SGHNT and CDR2 YYREEE (reference sequence). The CDR3 loop spans 14 amino acids. CDR3 sequence (DNA): TGTGCCAGCAGCTTCTTTGACAGGGTTCCTGAAGCTTTCTTT. This gives the protein CASSFFDRVPEAFF. Supplemented by reference TRBV5-4 and TRBJ1-1, the full variable domain reads ETGVTQSPTHLIKTRGQQVTLRCSSQSGHNTVSWYQQALGQGPQFIFQYYREEENGRGNFPPRFSGLQFPNYSSELNVNALELDDSALYLCASSFFDRVPEAFFGQGTRLTVV.

V gene TRBV7-9 combines with J gene TRBJ2-1; 10 nucleotides line up with TRBD2. The CDR3 runs 16 residues. The V gene end was trimmed by 2 bases and the J gene end by 4 bases; junction bases not matched to a gene: 5. Looked up from germline, CDR1 is SEHNR and CDR2 is FQNEAQ (reference sequence). The CDR3 loop reads CASSLTTSGAYNEQFF. In DNA form, the CDR3 reads TGTGCCAGCAGCTTAACAACTAGCGGGGCTTACAATGAGCAGTTCTTC.

The chain combines TRBV19 with TRBJ1-1, with 7 bases that match TRBD1. Germline V lookup: CDR1 LNHDA, CDR2 SQIVND (reference sequence). The CDR3 is 15 amino acids. Trimming cost V 6 bases and J 5 bases; bases outside gene matches: 12. CDR3 region: CASSGYDRDGTEAFF. CDR3 sequence (DNA): TGTGCCAGTAGCGGCTACGACAGGGATGGGACTGAAGCTTTCTTT. Looking up the rest from reference TRBV19 and TRBJ1-1 gives the full variable domain: DGGITQSPKYLFRKEGQNVTLSCEQNLNHDAMYWYRQDPGQGLRLIYYSQIVNDFQKGDIAEGYSVSREKKESFPLTVTSAQKNPTAFYLCASSGYDRDGTEAFFGQGTRLTVV.